This T cell receptor beta chain derives from a study of blood T cell repertoires in COVID-19 (dated by TCRdb to 2018 to 2020). Background for the entire study: The collaborator samples originated in the United States, Italy and Spain and spanned the acute and convalescent phases of COVID-19. The material from the prospective study consisted of cDNA or gDNA derived from T cells, B-cell-depleted T cells, or PBMCs. The dataset comprised deeply sampled blood TCRbeta repertoires from subjects exposed to, actively infected with, or recovered from COVID-19. A freely available public database, intended as a resource for researchers studying the immune response to SARS-CoV-2, is where the repertoires were released. Samples came from the ongoing ImmuneRACE study (first 160 participants) plus 1,254 subjects from 6 global collaborators. Sample metadata almost always included a de-identified subject ID, COVID-19 status, age in years and sex. HLA class I and class II types, where available, came from metadata supplied by the sample provider rather than from assay-based typing.

TCRbeta CDR3 regions were amplified from genomic DNA using the immunoSEQ Assay, a bias-controlled multiplex PCR. Concerning the study's data processing: Nucleated cell counts per sample were estimated from amplification of reference gene primers within the assay. To quantify the absolute abundance of each unique TCRbeta CDR3 rearrangement, sequence reads were collapsed and filtered. Productive Simpson clonality was computed per sample as the square root of Simpson's diversity index over productive rearrangements. Not all clones reach the TCRdb copy of this immuneACCESS table, which keeps in-frame sequences only. Checked studies attribute under half of the gap to unresolved V genes and leave the rest unexplained. The V and J calls and clone size are taken from that table; D and trimming were inferred from the DNA. The sample table holds 120,000 or so clones, of which roughly 86% were seen once. Of the sample, approximately 3.3% falls within the top ten clones.

The CDR3 runs 18 amino acids, cysteine and phenylalanine included. CDR3 DNA only is kept here, 54 bases in frame from base 1. On the study overall, not on this receptor specifically: How much clinical and demographic metadata was included differed by source and by participant, and the metadata was provided uncurated.

Remarks on this clone: No antigen is known for it. No much larger clone is present one base from it, and per-base qualities are unavailable.

Whole blood was collected in K2EDTA tubes by collaborating institutions according to the institutions' own protocols. For TCRbeta analysis, collaborator samples were shipped as frozen whole blood, as isolated PBMCs, or as DNA extracted from either sample type. The sequence came from a woman aged 60 to 75 with acute or convalescent COVID-19. The sequencing input was peripheral blood. Rearrangement joined TRBV12-2 to TRBJ2-4; the DNA was not compared with TRBD1, the D call given in the table. TRBV12-2 represents a pseudogene. For the CDR3, the sequence is CASRLAGTGGCRENIQYF. The nucleotide sequence reads as follows: TGTGCAAGTCGCTTAGCTGGGACAGGGGGCTGTCGGGAAAACATTCAGTACTTC.